These 26 T cell receptor beta chains were all obtained from the same sample, sequenced in a study of T cells after posttransplantation cyclophosphamide. Libraries were prepared by immunoSEQ multiplex PCR; TCRdb keeps only in-frame clonotypes and omits some of them. This repertoire holds 30,000 to 50,000 clones, and none appear only once. The sequencing sample was made of PBMCs. All receptors come from a woman between 45 and 60 years old in good health and a related stem cell transplant donor.

There are many counts of this clone. This chain uses TRBV7-3 with TRBJ2-7; perhaps TRBD1 as D (5 bases). V dropped 1 base and J dropped 6 bases, with 13 bases sitting between them. Germline-derived CDR1 and CDR2 are SGHTA and FQGTGA. The CDR3 sequence is 14 residues long. The DNA for the CDR3 is TGTGCCAGCAGCTTAAACCCCAGGGTTAGCGAGCAGTACTTC. Translating it yields CASSLNPRVSEQYF.

This clone occurred many times. This chain connects TRBV11-3 to TRBJ2-5, with unresolved D. The CDR3 consists of 13 residues. V lost 3 bases, J lost 2 bases, and 7 bases lay in between. The V gene's germline CDR1 is SGHNT and CDR2 YENEEA. The CDR3 loop reads CASSFDSQETQYF. The DNA of the CDR3 is TGTGCCAGCAGCTTTGACTCACAAGAGACCCAGTACTTC.

This clone was seen at least ten times. The chain carries TRBV4-3 and TRBJ2-1, with 7 nucleotides matching TRBD2. CDR1 is LGHNA and CDR2 is YSLEER in the germline V gene. The CDR3 totals 14 residues. V lost 4 bases, J lost 7 bases, and 7 bases stayed unmatched. As DNA, the CDR3 is TGCGCCAGCAGCCTGGATAGCGGGCTGAATGAGCAGTTCTTC. Its protein product is CASSLDSGLNEQFF.

This clone occurred many times. The chain uses TRBV5-1 and TRBJ2-6, with a tentative D call TRBD2 (6 bases). The CDR3 runs 19 residues. Trimming cost V 4 bases and J 2 bases, with 22 bases left between them. Germline-derived CDR1 and CDR2 are SGHRS and YFSETQ. DNA of the CDR3: TGCGCCAGCAGCCCCCCTATAAGGACTACCCTCCCTGGGGCCAACGTCCTGACTTTC. It codes for CASSPPIRTTLPGANVLTF.

This clone has a count of ten or more. As DNA, the CDR3 is TGTGCCAGCAGCCGTGCCCCTGACAGAGCTGAGCAGTTCTTC. Residues: CASSRAPDRAEQFF. The V and J genes are TRBV6-6 and TRBJ2-1, with D possibly being TRBD1 (5 bases). The germline CDR1 and CDR2 sequences are MNHNY and SVGAGI (reference sequence). The CDR3 totals 14 residues. With 6 bases removed from V and 9 bases from J, the gap between germline ends came to 18 bases.

The table lists this clone with many counts. The chain joins TRBV18 to TRBJ1-3; D might be TRBD1 (5 bases). The CDR3 spans 14 residues. The ends were cut back, 6 bases at V and 0 bases at J, with 9 bases in the middle. Germline values: CDR1 KGHSH, CDR2 LQKENI. CDR3 nucleotide sequence: TGTGCCAGCTCGTCAGACAGCTCTGGAAACACCATATATTTT. Translated: CASSSDSSGNTIYF.

This clone has a count of ten or more. J is TRBJ2-7 and V is TRBV2; TRBD1 matches 7 bases. The V and J ends lost 4 bases and 2 bases, in that order; junction bases with no gene match: 5. The CDR3 covers 14 residues. CDR1 and CDR2 from the germline V gene are SNHLY and FYNNEI. CDR3 DNA: TGTGCCAGCAGTGCACGACAGGGAGCCTACGAGCAGTACTTC. Its protein product is CASSARQGAYEQYF.

In its sample, this clone was seen a few times. A much bigger clone sits one base away, suggesting this may be a read error. The same CDR3 also results from other DNA sequences found in this sample. The chain couples TRBV19 to TRBJ1-6, with 10 bases identical to TRBD1. The CDR3 covers 15 residues. Per the germline V gene, CDR1 is LNHDA and CDR2 is SQIVND (reference sequence). Written as DNA, the CDR3 is TGTGCCAGTAGCCGACAGGGGGCGAGTAATTCCCCCCTCCACTTT. As protein: CASSRQGASNSPLHF.

There are many counts of this clone. This chain connects TRBV7-6 to TRBJ2-1; 7 positions agree with TRBD1. CDR3 size: 18 residues. The germline CDR1 and CDR2 sequences are SGHVS and FNYEAQ. V was clipped by 5 bases and J by 0 bases; unmatched bases: 13. CDR3: CASSALAPTGSSYNEQFF. For the CDR3, the DNA is TGTGCCAGCAGCGCCCTTGCCCCGACAGGGAGCTCCTACAATGAGCAGTTCTTC.

This clone was detected many times. CDR3 DNA sequence: TGTGCCAGTAGTATACTCGGACTTGGTGGAAACACCATATATTTT. As protein: CASSILGLGGNTIYF. This sequence joins TRBV19 and TRBJ1-3, with unresolved D. CDR1 and CDR2 (germline): LNHDA, SQIVND (reference sequence). The CDR3 spans 15 residues. Trimming removed 2 bases from V and 3 bases from J, with 11 bases in between.

This clone has at least ten counts. J is TRBJ2-2 and V is TRBV7-9, with 7 bases lining up with TRBD1. This CDR3 has 15 amino acids. J was trimmed by 3 bases and V by 2 bases; bases with no gene match: 3. CDR1 is SEHNR, CDR2 FQNEAQ, per germline (reference sequence). The CDR3, as DNA: TGTGCCAGCAGCTTACCAGGGGGTGACACCGGGGAGCTGTTTTTT. It encodes CASSLPGGDTGELFF. Full variable domain (outside the CDR3, taken from reference TRBV7-9 and TRBJ2-2): DTGVSQNPRHKITKRGQNVTFRCDPISEHNRLYWYRQTLGQGPEFLTYFQNEAQLEKSRLLSDRFSAERPKGSFSTLEIQRTEQGDSAMYLCASSLPGGDTGELFFGEGSRLTVL.

Ten or more counts support this clone. V is TRBV6-6 and J is TRBJ2-7; 8 positions agree with TRBD1. With 8 bases clipped from V and 4 bases from J, the junction kept 10 bases outside the gene matches. CDR3 length: 14 amino acids. CDR1 and CDR2 (germline): MNHNY, SVGAGI (reference sequence). The CDR3 sequence is CASRTQGGIYEQYF. For the CDR3, the DNA is TGTGCCAGCCGAACACAGGGGGGCATTTACGAGCAGTACTTC.

This sequence joins TRBV6-1 and TRBJ2-5, with D tentatively TRBD2 (6 bases). CDR1 and CDR2 (germline): MNHNS, SASEGT. This CDR3 is 15 amino acids long. V lost 8 bases, J lost 2 bases, and 18 bases lay in between. This CDR3 reads CASSPLWTTQETQYF. The CDR3 nucleotides read TGTGCCAGCTCCCCCCTTTGGACTACACAAGAGACCCAGTACTTC.

This clone was counted many times. The CDR3 nucleotides are TGTGCCAGTAGTATAGTGGGACAGGGGCTGAACACTGAAGCTTTCTTT. Amino acid sequence: CASSIVGQGLNTEAFF. The rearrangement uses TRBV19 and TRBJ1-1, with TRBD1 identical over 10 bases. The germline V gene has CDR1 LNHDA and CDR2 SQIVND (reference sequence). The CDR3 length is 16 residues. Trimming cost V 1 base and J 0 bases; bases outside gene matches: 2.

This clone was counted only a few times. The chain combines TRBV2 with TRBJ1-4; 7 bases map to TRBD1. The germline V gene encodes CDR1 SNHLY and CDR2 FYNNEI. The CDR3 is 13 amino acids. The V segment lost 7 bases and the J segment 10 bases; nucleotides outside the gene matches: 9. CDR3 amino acids: CASTGTAAVKLFF. The CDR3 DNA sequence: TGTGCCAGCACCGGGACAGCCGCGGTAAAACTGTTTTTT.

This clone came up a few times. This chain uses TRBV28 with TRBJ1-1; no clear D. The V end lost 3 bases, the J end lost 4 bases, and 15 bases lay between the germline ends. The V gene's germline CDR1 is MDHEN and CDR2 SYDVKM. The CDR3 spans 15 residues. This CDR3 reads CASSFLTGSATEAFF. The CDR3 DNA reads TGTGCCAGCAGTTTCCTTACGGGTTCCGCCACTGAAGCTTTCTTT.

This clone was detected only a few times. The V gene is TRBV28, the J gene TRBJ1-1, with D perhaps matching TRBD1 (5 bases). With 3 bases removed from V and 4 bases from J, the gap between germline ends came to 12 bases. CDR1 is MDHEN, CDR2 SYDVKM, per germline. CDR3 length: 14 amino acids. CDR3 nucleotides: TGTGCCAGCAGTTTTTTCAGGGTCGGCACTGAAGCTTTCTTT. This encodes CASSFFRVGTEAFF. The variable domain in full, completed from reference TRBV28 and TRBJ1-1, reads DVKVTQSSRYLVKRTGEKVFLECVQDMDHENMFWYRQDPGLGLRLIYFSYDVKMKEKGDIPEGYSVSREKKERFSLILESASTNQTSMYLCASSFFRVGTEAFFGQGTRLTVV.

This clone was counted at least ten times. This rearrangement joins TRBV5-1 to TRBJ1-2; 8 nucleotides line up with TRBD1. Germline V gives CDR1 SGHRS, CDR2 YFSETQ. Trimming took 4 bases from V and 8 from J; bases not matched to a gene: 10. This CDR3 has 14 residues. CDR3 sequence (DNA): TGCGCCAGCAGCCCGGGACAGGCGGCTTCCGGCTACACCTTC. Translating gives CASSPGQAASGYTF. The full variable domain, completed using reference TRBV5-1 and TRBJ1-2, is KAGVTQTPRYLIKTRGQQVTLSCSPISGHRSVSWYQQTPGQGLQFLFEYFSETQRNKGNFPGRFSGRQFSNSRSEMNVSTLELGDSALYLCASSPGQAASGYTFGSGTRLTVV.

The chain joins TRBV7-8 to TRBJ1-2; 10 bases line up with TRBD1. In germline, CDR1 is SGHVS, CDR2 FQNEAQ. The CDR3 runs 14 residues. Germline trimming cut 4 bases from V and 8 bases from J; bases unmatched to any gene: 7. CDR3 region: CASSSDRGALGYTF. For the CDR3, the DNA is TGTGCCAGCAGCTCGGACAGGGGGGCCCTCGGCTACACCTTC.

Many counts were recorded for this clone. The chain employs TRBV28 and TRBJ1-5; D perhaps matches TRBD1 (6 bases). The CDR3 totals 16 residues. Germline loops: CDR1 MDHEN, CDR2 SYDVKM. Trimming took 6 bases from V and 5 from J, leaving 20 bases between them. DNA of the CDR3: TGTGCCAGCAGGCAGGCCGGCAAGGGGGTCTATCAGCCCCAGCATTTT. It codes for CASRQAGKGVYQPQHF. The variable domain in full, with the rest retrieved from reference TRBV28 and TRBJ1-5, is DVKVTQSSRYLVKRTGEKVFLECVQDMDHENMFWYRQDPGLGLRLIYFSYDVKMKEKGDIPEGYSVSREKKERFSLILESASTNQTSMYLCASRQAGKGVYQPQHFGDGTRLSIL.

There are many counts of this clone. The V and J genes are TRBV7-3 and TRBJ1-1; D is possibly TRBD1 (6 bases). Per the germline V gene, CDR1 is SGHTA and CDR2 is FQGTGA. There are 15 residues in the CDR3. Deletions cut 6 bases from V and 2 bases from J, with 16 bases between. CDR3 residues: CASRRSRDINTEAFF. The CDR3 nucleotides read TGTGCCAGCAGACGAAGCCGGGACATAAACACTGAAGCTTTCTTT. The full variable domain, rest sourced from reference TRBV7-3 and TRBJ1-1, is GAGVSQTPSNKVTEKGKYVELRCDPISGHTALYWYRQSLGQGPEFLIYFQGTGAADDSGLPNDRFFAVRPEGSVSTLKIQRTERGDSAVYLCASRRSRDINTEAFFGQGTRLTVV.

Ten or more counts support this clone. The V and J genes are TRBV7-9 and TRBJ2-1; 8 positions agree with TRBD2. With V trimmed by 1 base and J by 2 bases, 7 bases remained unmatched. Germline-derived CDR1 and CDR2 are SEHNR and FQNEAQ (reference sequence). The CDR3 has 17 residues. DNA of the CDR3: TGTGCCAGCAGCTTAGTAGGGGTAGCGGGACCCTACAATGAGCAGTTCTTC. Its protein is CASSLVGVAGPYNEQFF.

This clone has a count of ten or more. This chain uses TRBV5-5 with TRBJ2-2; D unclear. V was trimmed by 1 base and J by 5 bases, leaving 9 bases between them. The CDR3 loop spans 14 amino acids. The germline V gene encodes CDR1 SGHKS and CDR2 YYEKEE (reference sequence). CDR3 in amino acids: CASSLLVGTGELFF. In nucleotides, the CDR3 is TGTGCCAGCAGCTTGCTAGTTGGGACCGGGGAGCTGTTTTTT.

This clone has a count of ten or more. The V call is TRBV6-1, the J call TRBJ2-1, with D perhaps matching TRBD1 (6 bases). Trimming removed 4 bases from V and 6 bases from J, with 19 bases in between. The CDR3 length is 16 residues. The germline V gene has CDR1 MNHNS and CDR2 SASEGT. CDR3 coding DNA: TGTGCCAGCAGTGTACAGCGGTGGGGGCCTCTCAATGAGCAGTTCTTC. Its translation is CASSVQRWGPLNEQFF.

This clone was observed many times. This chain links TRBV14 with TRBJ1-3; perhaps TRBD1 as D (6 bases). V gave up 5 bases and J gave up 7 bases, with 12 bases separating them. The CDR3 spans 13 residues. CDR1 is SGHDN, CDR2 FVKESK, per germline. CDR3 sequence (DNA): TGTGCCAGCAGCTTAGACAGGAGGAACACCATATATTTT. It specifies CASSLDRRNTIYF.

This clone has at least ten counts. The J gene is TRBJ2-1, the V gene TRBV25-1; 11 bases line up with TRBD2. The junction had 6 bases not matched to a gene; V was cut back by 3 bases and J by 8 bases. The CDR3 sequence is 15 residues long. CDR1 MGHDK and CDR2 SYGVNS come from the germline V gene. The CDR3 nucleotides read TGTGCCAGCAGTGATAGCGGGGGGGGTCCGCATGAGCAGTTCTTC. Its translation: CASSDSGGGPHEQFF.